This note documents a single T cell receptor beta chain sequence. Sequencing was performed with immunoSEQ multiplex PCR; in TCRdb, only in-frame clones are kept and a portion is missing. Counted here are over 400,000 clones, 80% to 90% occurring once; the ten biggest clones make up roughly 8%. CDR1 is SNHLY and CDR2 is FYNNEI in the germline V gene. CDR3 length: 15 residues. Trimming removed 8 bases from V and 1 base from J; junction bases left unmatched: 8. This sample is part of a study of blood T cell repertoires in COVID-19. The specimen sequenced was PBMCs or T cells enriched from blood (not recorded which). The clonotype originates from a woman aged 60-70 years who had recovered from COVID-19. J is TRBJ2-3 and V is TRBV2; 8 bases are shared with TRBD1. This CDR3 is CASGKQGVGTDTQYF. The CDR3 DNA reads as TGTGCCAGCGGAAAACAGGGGGTGGGCACAGATACGCAGTATTTT.